Following are 29 T cell receptor beta chains from one sample sequenced in a study of CD8 T cells in ankylosing spondylitis. General study results and limits: In ankylosing spondylitis blood, a motif of fewer than 10 highly homologous TCR beta variants appeared characteristic.

Antigens for these TCRs are unknown. In TCRdb, the 5' RACE reads were re-called with MiXCR into one record per CDR3 protein. The sample has about 220,000 distinct CDR3 sequences, approximately 7.4% seen once. The source material was blood, either unsorted or a sorted T cell fraction (not recorded which). These receptors all come from a male donor with ankylosing spondylitis.

This clonotype has at least ten counts. This chain links TRBV6-2 or TRBV6-3 with TRBJ1-5; TRBD1 agrees at 7 bases. There are 15 residues in the CDR3. CDR1 and CDR2 (germline): MNHEY, SVGEGT. With V trimmed by 6 bases and J by 6 bases, 11 bases remained unmatched. CDR3 nucleotide sequence: TGTGCCAGCAGGCCGAGAACAGGGGTTATTCAGCCCCAGCATTTT. Translation gives CASRPRTGVIQPQHF.

This clonotype was seen ten or more times. The chain links TRBV2 to TRBJ1-1; the D gene is possibly TRBD1 (5 bases). Between the trimmed V and J ends, which lost 7 bases and 7 bases, there was a span of 10 bases. The germline V gene encodes CDR1 SNHLY and CDR2 FYNNEI. The CDR3 has 11 residues. CDR3 coding DNA: TGTGCCAGCATTGGGACGGGTGAAGCTTTCTTT. This gives the protein CASIGTGEAFF.

This clonotype showed up just a few times. The V and J genes are TRBV4-3 and TRBJ2-1; D might be TRBD1 (5 bases). The CDR3 extends over 15 amino acids. V was cut by 0 bases and J by 9 bases, with 15 bases left in between. The germline V gene has CDR1 LGHNA and CDR2 YSLEER. The CDR3 region is CASSQDTGPLSEQFF. CDR3 bases: TGCGCCAGCAGCCAAGATACAGGACCCCTAAGTGAGCAGTTCTTC.

This clonotype was observed many times. The V call is TRBV11-2, the J call TRBJ1-1; a possible D gene is TRBD1 (5 bases). This CDR3 has 15 residues. Looked up from germline, CDR1 is SGHAT and CDR2 is FQNNGV. The V and J ends lost 1 base and 0 bases respectively, with 9 bases between them. The CDR3 nucleotides read TGTGCCAGCAGCTTAGGGGGACGGATGAACACTGAAGCTTTCTTT. It specifies CASSLGGRMNTEAFF.

There are a few counts of this clonotype. The chain recombines TRBV6-4 with TRBJ2-3; TRBD2 matches at 9 bases. V was clipped by 6 bases and J by 0 bases; unmatched bases: 7. The CDR3 has 16 amino acids. Germline assignment: CDR1 MRHNA and CDR2 SNTAGT. CDR3 in DNA: TGTGCCAGCAGCCCCTTAGCGGGGGCAAGCACAGATACGCAGTATTTT. Translation: CASSPLAGASTDTQYF.

There are many counts of this clonotype. V usage is TRBV27 and J usage is TRBJ2-1, with D perhaps TRBD1 or TRBD2 (5 bases each). The germline V gene encodes CDR1 MNHEY and CDR2 SMNVEV (reference sequence). With 8 bases removed from V and 0 bases from J, the gap between germline ends came to 17 bases. This CDR3 is built from 16 residues. In nucleotides, the CDR3 is TGTGCCAGCCTCCCCGAGGGGTTTAGCTCCTACAATGAGCAGTTCTTC. It encodes CASLPEGFSSYNEQFF.

The chain links TRBV19 to TRBJ2-7; the D gene is possibly TRBD1 (5 bases). V lost 5 bases, J lost 3 bases, and 11 bases lay in between. Germline V gene data show CDR1 as LNHDA and CDR2 as SQIVND (reference sequence). The CDR3 contains 13 residues. The CDR3 reads CASSRHDSYEQYF. The DNA of the CDR3 is TGTGCCAGTAGTCGACACGACAGCTACGAGCAGTACTTC.

Many counts were recorded for this clonotype. The genes are TRBV14 and TRBJ2-2; D gene unclear. This CDR3 is 14 amino acids long. Germline-derived CDR1 and CDR2 are SGHDN and FVKESK. Trimming took off 2 bases at V and 2 bases at J, with 6 bases between the two ends. The chain's CDR3 is CASSQRRNTGELFF. Written as DNA, the CDR3 is TGTGCCAGCAGCCAAAGGAGAAACACCGGGGAGCTGTTTTTT.

This clonotype has ten or more counts. V and J are TRBV5-8 and TRBJ1-4; D unresolved. Germline-derived CDR1 and CDR2 are SGHTS and YDEGEE. Between the trimmed V and J ends, which lost 7 bases and 12 bases, there was a span of 16 bases. The CDR3 runs 12 residues. In DNA form, the CDR3 reads TGTGCCAGCTCGGGCCTCCCTACCGAACTGTTTTTT. Its translation: CASSGLPTELFF. Based on the CDR3 plus reference TRBV5-8 and TRBJ1-4, the full variable domain is EAGVTQSPTHLIKTRGQQATLRCSPISGHTSVYWYQQALGLGLQFLLWYDEGEERNRGNFPPRFSGRQFPNYSSELNVNALELEDSALYLCASSGLPTELFFGSGTQLSVL.

This clonotype was counted ten times or more. The CDR3 bases are TGTGCCAGCAGCCTCCCTGGGGTCCTACGGCATTACGAGCAGTACTTC. Protein sequence: CASSLPGVLRHYEQYF. The chain joins TRBV7-9 to TRBJ2-7; unclear D gene. The V and J ends lost 5 bases and 4 bases respectively, with 21 bases between them. The germline gives CDR1 SEHNR, CDR2 FQNEAQ (reference sequence). The CDR3 loop spans 16 amino acids. The full variable domain, with the rest looked up from reference TRBV7-9 and TRBJ2-7, is DTGVSQNPRHKITKRGQNVTFRCDPISEHNRLYWYRQTLGQGPEFLTYFQNEAQLEKSRLLSDRFSAERPKGSFSTLEIQRTEQGDSAMYLCASSLPGVLRHYEQYFGPGTRLTVT.

The rearrangement joins TRBV13 to TRBJ1-3; no reliable D call. Germline V gene sequence: CDR1 PRHDT, CDR2 FYEKMQ (reference sequence). The CDR3 has 13 residues. Trimming pared 5 bases from V and 7 bases from J, leaving 12 bases between. The CDR3 is CASSRDMYNTIYF. CDR3 sequence (DNA): TGTGCCAGCAGCCGCGACATGTACAACACCATATATTTT.

This clonotype was seen ten or more times. This chain uses TRBV6-1 with TRBJ1-3, with D tentatively TRBD1 (5 bases). Deletions cut 6 bases from V and 0 bases from J, with 12 bases between. The CDR3 loop spans 15 amino acids. Germline values: CDR1 MNHNS, CDR2 SASEGT. Here the CDR3 reads CASRPGPLSGNTIYF. The CDR3 coding sequence is TGTGCCAGCAGGCCGGGGCCCCTCTCTGGAAACACCATATATTTT.

The chain couples TRBV7-6 to TRBJ2-7; D assignment may be TRBD1 or TRBD2 (6 bases each). The CDR3 spans 14 residues. Germline V gives CDR1 SGHVS, CDR2 FNYEAQ. Between the trimmed V and J ends, which lost 5 bases and 3 bases, there was a span of 14 bases. The CDR3 sequence: CASSAVGGNYEQYF. CDR3 nucleotides: TGTGCCAGCAGCGCGGTAGGGGGGAACTACGAGCAGTACTTC.

This clonotype was picked up many times. The CDR3 DNA reads TGTGCCAGCAGTTACGGGACACAGGATTACGAGCAGTACTTC. This translates into CASSYGTQDYEQYF. The chain has TRBV6-5 and TRBJ2-7; TRBD1 is a possible D gene (6 bases). Trimming stripped 2 bases from V and 4 bases from J, with 12 bases between. Germline CDR1 is MNHEY and CDR2 is SVGAGI. The CDR3 sequence is 14 residues long.

In this sample, this clonotype turned up many times. The gene calls are TRBV20-1 and TRBJ2-7; possible D gene TRBD2, 5 bases. The length of the CDR3 is 12 residues. Germline CDR1 and CDR2: DFQATT and SNEGSKA (reference sequence). V lost 1 base to trimming and J lost 3 bases, with 7 bases between them. CDR3 loop: CSARGGLYEQYF. The CDR3 coding sequence is TGCAGTGCTAGAGGAGGGCTCTACGAGCAGTACTTC.

In its sample, this clonotype was seen a few times. This rearrangement joins TRBV2 to TRBJ2-2, with 16 bases lining up with TRBD2. The junction had 10 bases not matched to a gene; V was cut back by 3 bases and J by 3 bases. Germline V CDR1 and CDR2: SNHLY, FYNNEI. There are 20 residues in the CDR3. CDR3 amino acids: CASSEQKGLAGGPYTGELFF. DNA for the CDR3: TGTGCCAGCAGTGAGCAGAAGGGACTAGCGGGAGGGCCGTACACCGGGGAGCTGTTTTTT.

J is TRBJ2-3 and V is TRBV7-9; D is unclear. V lost 4 bases and J 5 bases, leaving 16 bases between the germline ends. Germline loops: CDR1 SEHNR, CDR2 FQNEAQ (reference sequence). This CDR3 has 15 residues. This CDR3 reads CASSSWRNPQDTQYF. The CDR3 DNA follows: TGTGCCAGCAGCTCCTGGCGGAATCCACAAGATACGCAGTATTTT. Full variable domain (missing parts from reference TRBV7-9 and TRBJ2-3): DTGVSQNPRHKITKRGQNVTFRCDPISEHNRLYWYRQTLGQGPEFLTYFQNEAQLEKSRLLSDRFSAERPKGSFSTLEIQRTEQGDSAMYLCASSSWRNPQDTQYFGPGTRLTVL.

This clonotype was seen repeatedly, ten times or more. V is TRBV7-8 and J is TRBJ2-2, with 8 bases identical to TRBD2. In germline, CDR1 is SGHVS, CDR2 FQNEAQ. CDR3 size: 15 residues. V trimming: 5 bases; J trimming: 5 bases; junction bases outside the gene matches: 7. The CDR3 bases are TGTGCCAGCAGCCACCGGGAGGGAGGGACCGGGGAGCTGTTTTTT. Translation: CASSHREGGTGELFF.

This clonotype was counted many times. This chain links TRBV5-6 with TRBJ2-7; 10 bases agree with TRBD1. This CDR3 region has 16 residues. Germline-derived CDR1 and CDR2 are SGHDT and YYEEEE. Trimming took 3 bases from V and 3 from J; bases not matched to a gene: 9. CDR3 loop: CASSSIGTGAFYEQYF. CDR3 bases: TGTGCCAGCAGCTCGATAGGGACAGGGGCTTTCTACGAGCAGTACTTC.

This clonotype was recorded many times. The gene calls are TRBV5-6 and TRBJ2-7, with D hard to call. The CDR3 is 14 amino acids. Deletions cut 3 bases from V and 0 bases from J, with 10 bases between. The germline V gene has CDR1 SGHDT and CDR2 YYEEEE. Here the CDR3 DNA reads TGTGCCAGCAGCTATTTGAGGTCCTCCTACGAGCAGTACTTC. Its protein product is CASSYLRSSYEQYF.

The chain recombines TRBV7-2 with TRBJ2-1; perhaps D is TRBD1 or TRBD2 (5 bases each). Deletions cut 5 bases from V and 0 bases from J, with 11 bases between. Looked up from germline, CDR1 is SGHTA and CDR2 is FQGNSA. The CDR3 has 15 residues. The CDR3 bases are TGTGCCAGCAGCCTGGGGGTTTACTCCTACAATGAGCAGTTCTTC. Protein product: CASSLGVYSYNEQFF.

This clonotype was detected ten times or more. V usage is TRBV6-2 or TRBV6-3 and J usage is TRBJ2-7; D is unclear. The CDR3 runs to 15 residues. Germline V gene sequence: CDR1 MNHEY, CDR2 SVGEGT. With 6 bases removed from V and 2 bases from J, the gap between germline ends came to 17 bases. CDR3 in amino acids: CASRPRTQNPYEQYF. The CDR3, as DNA: TGTGCCAGCAGACCGCGGACCCAGAATCCCTACGAGCAGTACTTC.

The V gene is TRBV10-3, the J gene TRBJ2-3; 8 bases agree with TRBD2. Germline V gives CDR1 ENHRY, CDR2 SYGVKD. Germline trimming cut 0 bases from V and 3 bases from J; bases unmatched to any gene: 2. The CDR3 is 15 residues long. In DNA, the CDR3 is TGTGCCATCAGTGAGTCCACGGGGGGGACAGATACGCAGTATTTT. Amino acid sequence: CAISESTGGTDTQYF.

The chain carries TRBV7-8 and TRBJ2-5; TRBD1 is a possible D gene (5 bases). CDR3 length equals 18 residues. In germline, CDR1 is SGHVS, CDR2 FQNEAQ. The V end lost 4 bases, the J end lost 1 base, and 22 bases lay between the germline ends. The CDR3 loop is CASSYPRWQGDFQETQYF. The CDR3 DNA reads TGTGCCAGCAGCTATCCCCGGTGGCAGGGTGATTTCCAAGAGACCCAGTACTTC.

This clonotype was counted at least ten times. This chain connects TRBV6-5 to TRBJ1-5; 10 nucleotides align to TRBD1. V lost 2 bases and J lost 0; bases outside the gene matches: 7. CDR1 MNHEY and CDR2 SVGAGI come from the germline V gene. The CDR3 totals 18 residues. CDR3 sequence: CASSYGRGDRGSNQPQHF. The CDR3, as DNA: TGTGCCAGCAGTTACGGAAGGGGGGACAGGGGTAGCAATCAGCCCCAGCATTTT.

This clonotype was detected many times. Here the CDR3 reads CSVEAGQGSPFTDTQYF. CDR3 in DNA: TGCAGCGTTGAAGCTGGTCAGGGGAGTCCCTTCACAGATACGCAGTATTTT. The chain combines TRBV29-1 with TRBJ2-3; a possible D gene is TRBD1 (6 bases). The V gene's germline CDR1 is SQVTM and CDR2 ANQGSEA. V was shortened by 1 base and J by 2 bases, with 19 bases between the two germline ends. CDR3 length: 17 residues.

Ten or more counts support this clonotype. The J gene is TRBJ2-1, the V gene TRBV27; unclear D gene. The CDR3 runs to 14 residues. Deletions cut 1 base from V and 1 base from J, with 5 bases between. CDR1 and CDR2 from the germline V gene are MNHEY and SMNVEV (reference sequence). Here the CDR3 reads CASSLYGSYNEQFF. The CDR3 DNA reads as TGTGCCAGCAGTTTATACGGGTCCTACAATGAGCAGTTCTTC.

This clonotype showed up many times. The chain employs TRBV5-1 and TRBJ1-2; D perhaps matches TRBD1 (5 bases). The CDR3 runs to 15 residues. V was clipped by 0 bases and J by 5 bases, with 14 bases between them. Germline-derived CDR1 and CDR2 are SGHRS and YFSETQ. The CDR3 here is CASSLGDSPSYGYTF. Written as DNA, the CDR3 is TGCGCCAGCAGCTTGGGTGACAGCCCCTCTTATGGCTACACCTTC.

Many counts were recorded for this clonotype. V usage is TRBV30 and J usage is TRBJ1-5; 8 nucleotides align to TRBD1. Trimming at V came to 7 bases and at J to 2 bases, leaving 7 bases not matched to a gene. The germline V gene encodes CDR1 GTSNPN and CDR2 SVGIG (reference sequence). This CDR3 region has 14 residues. As DNA, the CDR3 is TGTGCCTCTTCAGGACAGGGAGGCAATCAGCCCCAGCATTTT. Its translation is CASSGQGGNQPQHF.